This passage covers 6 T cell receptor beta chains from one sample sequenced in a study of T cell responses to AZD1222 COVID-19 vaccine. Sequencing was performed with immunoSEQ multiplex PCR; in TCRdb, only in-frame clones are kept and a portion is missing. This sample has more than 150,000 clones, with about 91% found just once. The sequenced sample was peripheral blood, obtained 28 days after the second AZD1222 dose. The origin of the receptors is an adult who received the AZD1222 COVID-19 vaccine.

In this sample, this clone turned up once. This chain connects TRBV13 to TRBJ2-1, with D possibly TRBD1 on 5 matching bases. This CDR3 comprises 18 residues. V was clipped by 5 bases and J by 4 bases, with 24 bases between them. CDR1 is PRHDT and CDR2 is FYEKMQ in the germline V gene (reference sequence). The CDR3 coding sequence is TGTGCCAGCAGCCCGCCTAACAGGTTCACTCCCAATTACAATGAGCAGTTCTTC. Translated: CASSPPNRFTPNYNEQFF.

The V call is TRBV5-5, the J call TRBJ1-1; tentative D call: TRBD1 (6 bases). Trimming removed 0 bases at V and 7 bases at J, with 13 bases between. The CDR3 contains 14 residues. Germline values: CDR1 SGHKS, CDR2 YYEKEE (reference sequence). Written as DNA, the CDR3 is TGTGCCAGCAGCTTGGGGGTCAGGGGTGGTGAAGCTTTCTTT. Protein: CASSLGVRGGEAFF.

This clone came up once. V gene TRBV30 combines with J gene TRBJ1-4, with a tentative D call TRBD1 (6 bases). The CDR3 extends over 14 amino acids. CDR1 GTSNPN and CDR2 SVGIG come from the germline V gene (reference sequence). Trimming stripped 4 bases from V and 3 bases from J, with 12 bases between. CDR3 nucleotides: TGTGCCTGGAATAGGGGGTGGGCTAATGAAAAACTGTTTTTT. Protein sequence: CAWNRGWANEKLFF.

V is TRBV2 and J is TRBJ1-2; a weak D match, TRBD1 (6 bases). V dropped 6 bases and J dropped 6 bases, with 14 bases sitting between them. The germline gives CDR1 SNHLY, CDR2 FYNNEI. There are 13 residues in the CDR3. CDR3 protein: CASSPGQGNGYTF. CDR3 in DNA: TGTGCCAGCAGCCCCGGCCAGGGGAATGGCTACACCTTC.

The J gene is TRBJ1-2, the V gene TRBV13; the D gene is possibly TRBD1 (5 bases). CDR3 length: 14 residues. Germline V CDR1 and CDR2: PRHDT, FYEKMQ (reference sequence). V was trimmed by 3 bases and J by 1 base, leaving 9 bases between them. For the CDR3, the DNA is TGTGCCAGCAGCTTGAGGGACTTTAACTATGGCTACACCTTC. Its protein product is CASSLRDFNYGYTF.

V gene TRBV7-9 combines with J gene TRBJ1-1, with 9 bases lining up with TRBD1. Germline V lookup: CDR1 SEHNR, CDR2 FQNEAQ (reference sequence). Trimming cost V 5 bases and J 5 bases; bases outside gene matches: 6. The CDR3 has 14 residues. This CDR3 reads CASSPVQGATEAFF. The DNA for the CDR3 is TGTGCCAGCAGCCCCGTACAGGGGGCAACTGAAGCTTTCTTT.